Listed here is a single T cell receptor (beta chain). The antigen remains undetermined. The entry originates in a study of cytomegalovirus exposure and HLA in healthy donors. General observations from the study: The authors later linked a missense DCLRE1C variant to TCR beta V- and J-gene trimming. The later analysis indicated that the majority of CMV-associated TCR beta chains appeared HLA-restricted. According to the study, 180 or so TCR beta chains were cytomegalovirus-associated.

Germline V lookup: CDR1 MNHNS, CDR2 SASEGT. The CDR3 covers 12 residues. Trimming cost V 4 bases and J 7 bases, with 5 bases left between them. Primers included in the PCR were 60 Vbeta and 13 Jbeta primers. TCRdb's copy holds only in-frame clones and misses some; the assay was immunoSEQ multiplex PCR. The sample lists 150,000 to 200,000 clones; about 80% were seen once. This receptor was identified in a woman younger than 35 in good health and CMV-seropositive. This sequence joins TRBV6-1 and TRBJ1-6; D remains unclear. The sequencing sample was made of PBMCs. CDR3 loop: CASSVQNSPLHF. Written as DNA, the CDR3 is TGTGCCAGCAGTGTTCAAAATTCACCCCTCCACTTT.